The 30 T cell receptor beta chains reported below all come from one sample, sequenced in a study of cytomegalovirus exposure and HLA in healthy donors. This table comes from immunoSEQ multiplex PCR, and its TCRdb copy is limited to in-frame clones, with some not included. The data contain under 300,000 clones, 90% of them seen just once; the ten biggest clones take up under 0.45%. Sequencing was performed on PBMCs. The receptors here all came from a woman between 18 and 29 years old in good health and CMV-seronegative.

The chain links TRBV28 to TRBJ1-4, with D maybe TRBD1 (6 bases). CDR3 length equals 14 residues. CDR1 is MDHEN, CDR2 SYDVKM, per germline. Trimming removed 6 bases from V and 7 bases from J, with 15 bases in between. The CDR3 DNA sequence: TGTGCCAGCAGACCAACAGGGTCGGCTGAAAAACTGTTTTTT. Its translation: CASRPTGSAEKLFF. Looking up the rest from reference TRBV28 and TRBJ1-4 gives the full variable domain: DVKVTQSSRYLVKRTGEKVFLECVQDMDHENMFWYRQDPGLGLRLIYFSYDVKMKEKGDIPEGYSVSREKKERFSLILESASTNQTSMYLCASRPTGSAEKLFFGSGTQLSVL.

In DNA form, the CDR3 reads TGTGCCAGCAGCTTAGAGAAGCGACAGCCCCAGCATTTT. Translation: CASSLEKRQPQHF. The chain joins TRBV7-8 to TRBJ1-5; D unresolved. This CDR3 region has 13 residues. Germline-derived CDR1 and CDR2 are SGHVS and FQNEAQ. The V gene lost 1 base and the J gene lost 7 bases, with 8 bases spanning the gap.

This chain connects TRBV6-6 to TRBJ2-3; no clear D. The germline V and J ends were trimmed by 3 bases and 0 bases, with 7 bases remaining between them. The CDR3 totals 14 residues. Germline CDR1 MNHNY, CDR2 SVGAGI (reference sequence). Here the CDR3 DNA reads TGTGCCAGCAGTTATAGCACTAGCACAGATACGCAGTATTTT. It is translated as CASSYSTSTDTQYF.

CDR3 residues: CASSEAWTGVYEQYV. The CDR3, as DNA: TGTGCCAGCAGTGAAGCCTGGACAGGGGTCTACGAGCAGTACGTC. The chain employs TRBV2 and TRBJ2-7, with 9 bases fitting TRBD1. Germline assignment: CDR1 SNHLY and CDR2 FYNNEI. The J segment lost 3 bases and the V segment lost 0 bases, leaving 3 bases of the junction unmatched. CDR3 length: 15 residues.

J is TRBJ2-6 and V is TRBV4-1; weak D call: TRBD2 (5 bases). V shed 0 bases and J shed 2 bases, with 8 bases lying between them. This CDR3 comprises 16 residues. CDR1 is MGHRA and CDR2 is YSYEKL in the germline V gene. CDR3 sequence (DNA): TGCGCCAGCAGCCAAGATCCGGAGGCTGGGGCCAACGTCCTGACTTTC. Residues: CASSQDPEAGANVLTF.

The J gene is TRBJ1-1, the V gene TRBV4-2; D gene uncertain. This CDR3 is built from 14 residues. Trimming stripped 1 base from V and 8 bases from J, with 14 bases between. Germline V lookup: CDR1 LGHNA, CDR2 YNFKEQ. DNA of the CDR3: TGTGCCAGCAGCCAAGGTACGGGGAGATGGGAAGCTTTCTTT. Translation gives CASSQGTGRWEAFF.

This clone appeared once. The V gene is TRBV6-6, the J gene TRBJ1-5, with D possibly being TRBD1 (5 bases). V was clipped by 6 bases and J by 11 bases, with 17 bases between them. Per the germline V gene, CDR1 is MNHNY and CDR2 is SVGAGI (reference sequence). The CDR3 has 13 residues. The CDR3 coding sequence is TGTGCCAGCAGGATTCAGGTTAAAGGGGCCCAGCATTTT. Translation gives CASRIQVKGAQHF.

This clone was seen a single time. The chain recombines TRBV25-1 with TRBJ2-1; 8 bases map to TRBD1. V was clipped by 6 bases and J by 7 bases; unmatched bases: 8. The length of the CDR3 is 14 residues. The V gene's germline CDR1 is MGHDK and CDR2 SYGVNS. In DNA, the CDR3 is TGTGCCAGCAGGGGACAGGTTGGGGTGAATGAGCAGTTCTTC. This gives the protein CASRGQVGVNEQFF.

This clone was found a few times. The rearrangement uses TRBV6-4 and TRBJ1-6, with D tentatively TRBD1 (6 bases). This CDR3 comprises 17 residues. From germline, CDR1 is MRHNA and CDR2 SNTAGT. The V gene lost 3 bases and the J gene lost 4 bases, with 16 bases spanning the gap. The CDR3 sequence: CASSEVGSGAYNSPLHF. CDR3 DNA sequence: TGTGCCAGCAGTGAGGTGGGGTCAGGGGCGTATAATTCACCCCTCCACTTT.

The V call is TRBV13, the J call TRBJ1-5; D not resolved. V was trimmed by 4 bases and J by 6 bases, leaving 16 bases between them. Germline V lookup: CDR1 PRHDT, CDR2 FYEKMQ (reference sequence). The CDR3 has 15 residues. The CDR3 loop is CASSSSYRAGQPQHF. CDR3 in DNA: TGTGCCAGCAGCTCGTCTTATAGAGCGGGTCAGCCCCAGCATTTT. Full variable domain (missing parts from reference TRBV13 and TRBJ1-5): AAGVIQSPRHLIKEKRETATLKCYPIPRHDTVYWYQQGPGQDPQFLISFYEKMQSDKGSIPDRFSAQQFSDYHSELNMSSLELGDSALYFCASSSSYRAGQPQHFGDGTRLSIL.

The chain couples TRBV7-2 to TRBJ1-1, with D unresolved. V was cut by 2 bases and J by 1 base, with 11 bases left in between. The CDR3 runs to 15 residues. CDR1 and CDR2 (germline): SGHTA, FQGNSA. The CDR3 nucleotides are TGTGCCAGCAGCTTAAACACCATCCAGAACACTGAAGCTTTCTTT. Encoded protein: CASSLNTIQNTEAFF.

The chain uses TRBV7-2 and TRBJ1-2; tentatively, D is TRBD1 (5 bases). Trimming removed 2 bases from V and 5 bases from J, with 9 bases in between. The CDR3 loop spans 13 amino acids. CDR1 is SGHTA, CDR2 FQGNSA, per germline. The CDR3 loop reads CASSLNDRYGYTF. Here the CDR3 DNA reads TGTGCCAGCAGCTTAAATGACAGATATGGCTACACCTTC.

The CDR3 region has the DNA TGTGCCAGCAGCCCAGGGACACGAACCGATAACACTGAAGCTTTCTTT. Translation gives CASSPGTRTDNTEAFF. This chain uses TRBV2 with TRBJ1-1; possibly TRBD1 for D (6 bases). The CDR3 has 16 amino acids. CDR1 and CDR2 from the germline V gene are SNHLY and FYNNEI. Deletions cut 6 bases from V and 2 bases from J, with 19 bases between.

The table lists this clone with a count of one. V is TRBV6-5 and J is TRBJ1-1, with D tentatively TRBD1 (5 bases). The ends were cut back, 4 bases at V and 0 bases at J, with 6 bases in the middle. The length of the CDR3 is 13 residues. Per the germline V gene, CDR1 is MNHEY and CDR2 is SVGAGI. CDR3: CASSLDMNTEAFF. The CDR3 DNA follows: TGTGCCAGCAGTTTGGACATGAACACTGAAGCTTTCTTT.

The chain uses TRBV25-1 and TRBJ2-1; the D gene is possibly TRBD1 (6 bases). This CDR3 has 17 residues. Germline CDR1 MGHDK, CDR2 SYGVNS. V lost 3 bases and J 8 bases, leaving 23 bases between the germline ends. Written as DNA, the CDR3 is TGTGCCAGCAGTGACCGGAGACAGGCTGCCATACAACATGAGCAGTTCTTC. This encodes CASSDRRQAAIQHEQFF.

This chain connects TRBV2 to TRBJ2-1; 13 bases align to TRBD2. CDR1 and CDR2 (germline): SNHLY, FYNNEI. V was clipped by 8 bases and J by 2 bases; unmatched bases: 15. CDR3 length: 19 amino acids. CDR3 nucleotide sequence: TGTGCCAGCCTCAGGACTAGCGGGGGAAATCCACCCCCCTACAATGAGCAGTTCTTC. Its translation is CASLRTSGGNPPPYNEQFF.

The chain combines TRBV7-8 with TRBJ1-1; TRBD1 matches at 7 bases. The V gene end was trimmed by 2 bases and the J gene end by 5 bases; junction bases not matched to a gene: 8. Germline CDR1 reads SGHVS; CDR2 reads FQNEAQ. There are 15 residues in the CDR3. For the CDR3, the DNA is TGTGCCAGCAGCTTACCTACGACAGGGTCAACTGAAGCTTTCTTT. This translates into CASSLPTTGSTEAFF.

The chain employs TRBV7-6 and TRBJ1-3; 7 positions match TRBD1. Per germline, CDR1 SGHVS and CDR2 FNYEAQ. Trimming cost V 2 bases and J 0 bases; bases outside gene matches: 13. CDR3 size: 19 residues. CDR3 amino acids: CASSLWGDREENSGNTIYF. As DNA, the CDR3 is TGTGCCAGCAGCTTATGGGGAGACAGGGAAGAAAACTCTGGAAACACCATATATTTT.

This rearrangement joins TRBV10-1 to TRBJ2-2; 7 positions agree with TRBD1. The germline V gene has CDR1 WNHNN and CDR2 SYGVQD (reference sequence). V dropped 5 bases and J dropped 1; count of bases not matched to a gene: 4. The CDR3 runs 15 residues. The CDR3 spells CASSNDRVNTGELFF. CDR3 bases: TGCGCCAGCAGTAACGACAGGGTGAACACCGGGGAGCTGTTTTTT.

V and J are TRBV18 and TRBJ2-7, with D perhaps TRBD2 (5 bases). The CDR3 consists of 12 residues. Germline V lookup: CDR1 KGHSH, CDR2 LQKENI. The V end was cut by 6 bases, the J end by 7 bases, with 13 bases between. CDR3 loop: CASSPGTGEQYF. CDR3 sequence (DNA): TGTGCCAGCTCCCCAGGCACGGGGGAGCAGTACTTC.

This chain uses TRBV6-1 with TRBJ2-3; D is unresolved. Germline V gene sequence: CDR1 MNHNS, CDR2 SASEGT. This CDR3 is built from 17 residues. Trimming took off 4 bases at V and 0 bases at J, with 17 bases between the two ends. CDR3 sequence reads: CASSGDIPPISTDTQYF. For the CDR3, the DNA is TGTGCCAGCAGTGGAGATATACCCCCTATAAGCACAGATACGCAGTATTTT.

This clone was counted once. The rearrangement links TRBV5-1 to TRBJ1-1, with no clear D. In germline, CDR1 is SGHRS, CDR2 YFSETQ. CDR3 length equals 14 residues. The ends were cut back, 5 bases at V and 1 base at J, with 12 bases in the middle. The CDR3 DNA sequence: TGCGCCAGCAGACCCGGGTCCGGGAACACTGAAGCTTTCTTT. As protein: CASRPGSGNTEAFF.

The chain recombines TRBV5-3 with TRBJ1-4, with 7 positions matching TRBD1. TRBV5-3 is sorted into the ORF group, with uncertain function. The CDR3 has 15 amino acids. J gave up 0 bases and V 4 bases, and 3 bases lay outside the gene matches. Here the CDR3 reads CARSHGTATNEKLFF. The CDR3 DNA sequence: TGTGCCAGAAGCCACGGGACAGCAACTAATGAAAAACTGTTTTTT.

The V and J genes are TRBV7-9 and TRBJ1-1, with TRBD1 matching 8 bases. The trim removed 5 bases at V and 7 bases at J, leaving 15 bases unmatched. Germline values: CDR1 SEHNR, CDR2 FQNEAQ (reference sequence). The CDR3 runs 16 residues. CDR3 protein: CASSHNRDRPLVEAFF. As DNA, the CDR3 is TGTGCCAGCAGCCATAACCGGGACAGGCCCTTGGTTGAAGCTTTCTTT.

The genes are TRBV29-1 and TRBJ1-2, with D maybe TRBD1 (6 bases). This CDR3 has 13 amino acids. Trimming pared 6 bases from V and 6 bases from J, leaving 17 bases between. From germline, CDR1 is SQVTM and CDR2 ANQGSEA. CDR3 sequence (DNA): TGCAGCGTAGAGGCGGTCGAGGGGGATGGCTACACCTTC. Amino acids: CSVEAVEGDGYTF. The full variable domain, rest sourced from reference TRBV29-1 and TRBJ1-2, is SAVISQKPSRDICQRGTSLTIQCQVDSQVTMMFWYRQQPGQSLTLIATANQGSEATYESGFVIDKFPISRPNLTFSTLTVSNMSPEDSSIYLCSVEAVEGDGYTFGSGTRLTVV.

The CDR3 coding sequence is TGTGCCAGCAGTTACCGAGGACAGGGCTACGAGCAGTACTTC. It yields the protein CASSYRGQGYEQYF. V and J are TRBV6-5 and TRBJ2-7, with TRBD1 matching over 8 bases. V trimming: 2 bases; J trimming: 3 bases; junction bases outside the gene matches: 3. This CDR3 comprises 14 residues. CDR1 is MNHEY, CDR2 SVGAGI, per germline.

This chain joins TRBV9 and TRBJ1-2; no reliable D call. The CDR3 has 17 residues. V dropped 4 bases and J dropped 8 bases, with 27 bases sitting between them. Germline V gene sequence: CDR1 SGDLS, CDR2 YYNGEE. CDR3 nucleotides: TGTGCCAGCAGCTTCCGTAGAAAAGGAGGAACAGTGGACGGCTACACCTTC. Amino acid sequence: CASSFRRKGGTVDGYTF.

This sequence joins TRBV9 and TRBJ2-5, with 9 bases lining up with TRBD1. This CDR3 is 16 amino acids long. The germline gives CDR1 SGDLS, CDR2 YYNGEE. Trimming took 0 bases from V and 5 from J; bases not matched to a gene: 8. CDR3 nucleotide sequence: TGTGCCAGCAGCGTAGACAGGGGGCTCGGGATTGAGACCCAGTACTTC. Translation gives CASSVDRGLGIETQYF.

In this sample, this clone turned up once. This chain connects TRBV30 to TRBJ2-7, with TRBD1 identical over 10 bases. CDR3 length: 15 residues. Unmatched junction bases numbered 8, after V lost 4 bases and J lost 2 bases. The germline V gene encodes CDR1 GTSNPN and CDR2 SVGIG (reference sequence). This chain's CDR3 is CAWTLTGTGAYEQYF. The CDR3 DNA is TGTGCCTGGACCCTAACCGGGACAGGGGCCTACGAGCAGTACTTC.

The sample holds a few counts of this clone. The chain carries TRBV5-1 and TRBJ2-3; 9 nucleotides align to TRBD1. CDR1 SGHRS and CDR2 YFSETQ come from the germline V gene. CDR3 size: 15 residues. V lost 3 bases, J lost 4 bases, and 6 bases stayed unmatched. The CDR3 coding sequence is TGCGCCAGCAGCTACTCGGGACAGGGACCAGATACGCAGTATTTT. Its translation is CASSYSGQGPDTQYF.